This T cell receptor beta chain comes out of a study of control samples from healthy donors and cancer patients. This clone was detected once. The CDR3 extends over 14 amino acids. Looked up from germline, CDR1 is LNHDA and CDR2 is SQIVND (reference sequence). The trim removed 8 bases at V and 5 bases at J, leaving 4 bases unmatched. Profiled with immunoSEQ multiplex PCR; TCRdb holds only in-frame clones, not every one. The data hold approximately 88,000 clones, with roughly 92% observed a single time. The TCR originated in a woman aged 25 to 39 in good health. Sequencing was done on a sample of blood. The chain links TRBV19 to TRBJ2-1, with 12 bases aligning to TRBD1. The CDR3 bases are TGTGCCAGTTCCGGGACAGGGGGCAACAATGAGCAGTTCTTC. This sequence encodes CASSGTGGNNEQFF.